A selection of T cell receptor beta chains follows, all from one sample in a study of blood T cell repertoires in COVID-19. Repertoires were generated with immunoSEQ multiplex PCR, while TCRdb's copy carries only in-frame clones and drops some. This table has about 190,000 clones, around 85% appearing once. Sequencing input: peripheral blood. These receptors all come from a man aged 25-40 years with acute or convalescent COVID-19. Each CDR3 is given with its conserved first and last residue. D genes are given only for firm matches. The listing skips clone size in some rows; elsewhere it reads once, few, many or a size class.

>NA|TRBD1|TRBV6-5|TRBJ2-3
CASRDRVATDTQYF
TGTGCCAGCCGGGACAGGGTGGCCACAGATACGCAGTATTTT
>few|TRBD1|TRBV5-4|TRBJ1-6
CASSSAGGGRSPLHF
TGTGCCAGCAGCTCGGCAGGGGGTGGAAGATCACCCCTCCACTTT
>NA|TRBD2|TRBV28|TRBJ2-1
CASRPPGLAGSSSYNEQFF
TGTGCCAGCAGACCCCCGGGACTAGCGGGGAGTAGCTCCTACAATGAGCAGTTCTTC
>NA|NA|TRBV29-1|TRBJ2-1
CSTPGQGTYNEQFF
TGCAGCACCCCAGGGCAGGGCACCTACAATGAGCAGTTCTTC
>NA|TRBD2|TRBV6-5|TRBJ2-1
CASRLAGGIYNEQFF
TGTGCCAGCAGGCTAGCGGGGGGGATCTACAATGAGCAGTTCTTC
>NA|TRBD2|TRBV10-1|TRBJ2-1
CASSHLAGGNNEQFF
TGCGCCAGCAGTCATCTAGCGGGAGGGAACAATGAGCAGTTCTTC
>few|TRBD1|TRBV7-2|TRBJ1-5
CASSLSQGVGPQHF
TGTGCCAGCAGCTTATCACAGGGGGTAGGGCCCCAGCATTTT
>NA|NA|TRBV5-1|TRBJ2-1
CASSLNRPSYNEQFF
TGCGCCAGCAGCTTGAACAGGCCCTCCTACAATGAGCAGTTCTTC
>NA|NA|TRBV27|TRBJ2-5
CASSPAGFEETQYF
TGTGCCAGCAGTCCAGCAGGGTTTGAGGAGACCCAGTACTTC
>NA|NA|TRBV5-1|TRBJ1-2
CASSVTGKVQGYTF
TGCGCCAGCAGCGTGACGGGAAAAGTCCAGGGCTACACCTTC
>NA|NA|TRBV6-5|TRBJ1-5
CASSPSRDTNQPQHF
TGTGCCAGCAGTCCCTCCCGGGACACCAATCAGCCCCAGCATTTT
>NA|NA|TRBV7-7|TRBJ2-1
CASSSAAYNEQFF
TGTGCTAGCAGCTCGGCGGCTTACAATGAGCAGTTCTTC
>NA|NA|TRBV6-1|TRBJ2-5
CASSADRTLGGTQETQYF
TGTGCCAGCAGTGCAGACAGGACCTTGGGTGGTACACAAGAGACCCAGTACTTC
>few|NA|TRBV29-1|TRBJ1-5
CSVGEGGQPQHF
TGCAGCGTTGGGGAGGGGGGGCAGCCCCAGCATTTT
>once|NA|TRBV5-8|TRBJ2-7
CASSFSLYEQYF
TGTGCCAGCAGCTTCTCACTCTACGAGCAGTACTTC
>NA|TRBD2|TRBV6-5|TRBJ2-7
CASSKPGLGAPEQYF
TGTGCCAGCAGCAAACCGGGACTAGGGGCACCCGAGCAGTACTTC
>NA|TRBD1|TRBV2|TRBJ2-1
CASSELGQGYNEQFF
TGTGCCAGCAGTGAATTGGGACAGGGGTACAATGAGCAGTTCTTC
>NA|NA|TRBV7-3|TRBJ2-2
CASSSTNSGELFF
TGTGCCAGCAGCTCGACAAATTCCGGGGAGCTGTTTTTT
>NA|TRBD1|TRBV5-1|TRBJ2-7
CASSLVGQTPPYYEQYF
TGCGCCAGCAGCTTGGTGGGACAGACCCCTCCTTACTACGAGCAGTACTTC
>NA|TRBD2|TRBV6-4|TRBJ2-1
CASSDMAGGYNEQFF
TGTGCCAGCAGTGACATGGCGGGGGGGTACAATGAGCAGTTCTTC